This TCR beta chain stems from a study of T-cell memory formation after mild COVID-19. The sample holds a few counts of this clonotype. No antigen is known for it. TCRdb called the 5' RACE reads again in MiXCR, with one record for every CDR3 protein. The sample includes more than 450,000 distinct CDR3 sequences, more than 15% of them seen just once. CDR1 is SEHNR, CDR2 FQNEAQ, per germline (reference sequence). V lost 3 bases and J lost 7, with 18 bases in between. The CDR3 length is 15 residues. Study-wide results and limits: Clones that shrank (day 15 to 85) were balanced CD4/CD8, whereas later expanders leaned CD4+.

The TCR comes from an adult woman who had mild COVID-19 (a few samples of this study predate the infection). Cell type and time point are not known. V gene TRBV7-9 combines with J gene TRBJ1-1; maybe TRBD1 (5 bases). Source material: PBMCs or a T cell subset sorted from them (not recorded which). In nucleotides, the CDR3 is TGTGCCAGCAGCTTTGCCCAAACAGGAGAGGTTGAAGCTTTCTTT. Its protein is CASSFAQTGEVEAFF.